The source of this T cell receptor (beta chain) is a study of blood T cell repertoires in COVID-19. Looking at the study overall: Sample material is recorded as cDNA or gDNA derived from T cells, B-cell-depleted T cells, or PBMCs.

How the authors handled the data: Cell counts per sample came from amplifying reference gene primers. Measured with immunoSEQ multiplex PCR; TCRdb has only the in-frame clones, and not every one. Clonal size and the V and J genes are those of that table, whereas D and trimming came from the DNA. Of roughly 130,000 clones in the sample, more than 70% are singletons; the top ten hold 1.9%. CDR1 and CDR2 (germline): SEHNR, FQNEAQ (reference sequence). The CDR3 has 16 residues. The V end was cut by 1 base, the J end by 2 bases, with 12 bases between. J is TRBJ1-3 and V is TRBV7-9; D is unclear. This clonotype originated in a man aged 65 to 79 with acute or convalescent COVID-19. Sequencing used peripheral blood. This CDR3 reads CASSLGGIFAGNTIYF. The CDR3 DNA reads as TGTGCCAGCAGCTTAGGCGGGATATTTGCTGGAAACACCATATATTTT.